This TCR beta chain was captured by sequencing in a study of shared clonotypes between healthy human individuals. General study results and limits: Owing to a small donor count, the genetic and exposure-history diversity represented was limited.

Concerning this clone: Antigen unknown.

Unsorted PBMC contributed roughly 300 ng DNA, around 30,000 T cell genomes, to each replicate PCR. Bulk PBMC genomic DNA spanned ten immunoSEQ deep plates. Method: immunoSEQ multiplex PCR; TCRdb's copy keeps in-frame clones and lacks some. In the table there are about 99,000 clones, less than 50% of which are singletons. V gave up 7 bases and J gave up 8 bases; unmatched junction bases: 9. This CDR3 has 13 amino acids. Germline lookup yields CDR1 GTSNPN and CDR2 SVGIG (reference sequence). With unsorted samples, genomic DNA was obtained from tens of millions of PBMCs. The origin of this receptor is a woman in her thirties or forties in good health. Some clones in this sample may be carry-over from other donors' samples. The chain employs TRBV30 and TRBJ2-4; the match to TRBD2 covers 9 bases. Sequencing was carried out using PBMCs. The CDR3: CASQLAGEYIQYF. CDR3 sequence (DNA): TGTGCCTCCCAACTAGCGGGTGAATACATTCAGTACTTC.